Reported below is one T cell receptor (beta chain). The method was immunoSEQ multiplex PCR; TCRdb's version includes in-frame clones alone and lacks a portion of them. The sample gives around 98,000 clones, around 95% of which show up once; less than 0.25% is in the top ten. V lost 4 bases to trimming and J lost 2 bases, with 18 bases between them. Germline V gene lookup returns CDR1 SGHDN and CDR2 FVKESK. The CDR3 consists of 16 residues. The record originates from a study of technical replicates of blood from a few donors. Sequencing input: T cells isolated from PBMCs. The chain combines TRBV14 with TRBJ2-7; a possible D gene is TRBD1 (5 bases). The TCR originated in a human donor in good health. The CDR3 protein is CASSPHGQGLTYEQYF. Written as DNA, the CDR3 is TGTGCCAGCAGCCCCCATGGGCAGGGCCTAACCTACGAGCAGTACTTC.